The clone carrying this T cell receptor beta chain came up many times. This sample is part of a study of prognosis after radiotherapy for stage I lung cancer. The TCR beta CDR3 region was amplified from genomic DNA, with two rounds of multiplex PCR being used for the amplification. Primers specific to each TRBV and TRBJ gene were used in first-round PCR. Each CDR3 protein gets one entry after TCRdb re-called the multiplex PCR reads with MiXCR. The sample shows fewer than 40,000 distinct CDR3 sequences, 40% to 50% of them seen only once. V trimming: 0 bases; J trimming: 2 bases; junction bases outside the gene matches: 7. The CDR3 consists of 16 residues. CDR1 is SGHRS, CDR2 YFSETQ, per germline.

Source: PBMCs, taken before or after stereotactic body radiation therapy (not recorded which). The chain carries TRBV5-1 and TRBJ2-7; 8 nucleotides agree with TRBD1. This TCR was sampled from a donor at least 50 years old with non-small cell lung cancer. In nucleotides, the CDR3 is TGCGCCAGCAGCTTGGCCGTCGCAGGGGGCACCTACGAGCAGTACTTC. The encoded protein is CASSLAVAGGTYEQYF.